This TCR beta chain was identified during a study of blood T cells in healthy people across ages. There are a few counts of this clonotype. Its antigen remains unidentified. The use of a sample-barcoded 5' primer and a J-beta primer mix characterized a second PCR of about 6 to 11 cycles. Each cDNA molecule was tagged by a template-switch adaptor that had 12 random nucleotides. MiXCR, run by TCRdb on the 5' RACE reads, gives a single entry per CDR3 protein. Of 700,000 to 800,000 distinct CDR3 sequences in the sample, about 40% were seen once. Whole-study findings and limits: With naive T cell percentage, TCR beta diversity showed a strong correlation. Diversity figures based on one million T cells were deemed too low. Measured against age, TCR beta diversity per million T cells decreased in a roughly linear manner.

The CDR3 runs to 15 residues. CDR1 and CDR2 from the germline V gene are MNHEY and SVGEGT. Losses at the gene ends were 6 bases for V and 6 bases for J; bases not matched to a gene: 13. This sequence originates from a woman aged 60-70 years in good health. The chain uses TRBV6-2 or TRBV6-3 and TRBJ1-1; 7 bases align to TRBD1. Material: blood. The CDR3: CASRDGAGGNAEAFF. The CDR3 DNA reads as TGTGCCAGCAGGGACGGTGCAGGGGGGAATGCTGAAGCTTTCTTT.